Given below is one T cell receptor (beta chain) in context. Assay used: immunoSEQ multiplex PCR; TCRdb lists only in-frame clones, some missing. The profile shows roughly 430,000 clones, around 90% of them singletons. The data originate from a study of blood T cell repertoires in COVID-19. V gave up 0 bases and J gave up 3 bases, with 10 bases separating them. Germline V gene data show CDR1 as SGHTS and CDR2 as YDEGEE. The CDR3 runs 14 residues. Individuals drawn from around 25 US areas were roughly 18 to 89 years old. Assignments of participants to cohorts depended upon their own reported clinical history.

The chain is built from TRBV5-8 and TRBJ2-7; no definite D call. The source of this sequence is a woman aged 40 to 49 with acute COVID-19. Material: PBMCs or T cells enriched from blood (not recorded which). The CDR3 DNA reads as TGTGCCAGCAGCTTGGGGGCAGTGGGCTACGAGCAGTACTTC. Translating gives CASSLGAVGYEQYF.